This record covers a single T cell receptor beta chain. CDR1 is MNHEY, CDR2 SMNVEV, per germline (reference sequence). J lost 7 bases, V lost 8 bases, and 18 bases had no gene match. The CDR3 length is 17 residues. The data belong to a study of T cell changes during pregnancy in multiple sclerosis. Some clones are missing from TCRdb's copy, which holds only in-frame ones; the method was immunoSEQ multiplex PCR. This table has some 100,000 clones, over 85% appearing once. The starting material was peripheral blood, obtained in the second trimester of pregnancy. This clonotype was obtained from a female donor with multiple sclerosis, enrolled in a pregnancy study. The chain recombines TRBV27 with TRBJ2-1; 9 bases line up with TRBD1. This CDR3 is CASARGNNRGRKNEQFF. In DNA, the CDR3 is TGTGCCAGCGCCCGGGGGAACAACAGGGGGCGCAAAAATGAGCAGTTCTTC.